This T cell receptor beta chain emerged from a study of CD8+ T cells in alopecia areata. Points from the study as a whole: With tofacitinib ongoing, many expanded lesional clones persisted in both scalp and blood.

Treatment in this sample: oral pan-JAK inhibitor, 5-10 mg twice daily. Deletions cut 3 bases from V and 2 bases from J, with 15 bases between. The CDR3 runs to 15 residues. Germline CDR1 reads GTSNPN; CDR2 reads SVGIG (reference sequence). Of note for this clone: Its target is unknown.

Extracted RNA was reverse transcribed into cDNA, the sequencing template. The table came from immunoSEQ multiplex PCR; TCRdb's copy has only in-frame clones and leaves some out. The repertoire has some 100,000 clones, roughly 50% of them found once; the top ten carry roughly 30%. This chain connects TRBV30 to TRBJ2-3; possible D gene TRBD2, 7 bases. The sequencing here drew on CD8+ T cells sorted from blood, taken at week 4, from a patient treated with tofacitinib. The TCR sequence derives from a human donor with alopecia areata. The CDR3 nucleotides are TGTGCCTGGAGCGTAACTCGGGGGGCCACAGATACGCAGTATTTT. It is translated as CAWSVTRGATDTQYF.